These T cell receptor beta chains were read from a single sample in a study of cytomegalovirus exposure and HLA in healthy donors. Some clones are missing from TCRdb's copy, which holds only in-frame ones; the method was immunoSEQ multiplex PCR. The sample yields over 90,000 clones, around 79% seen once. The sequenced sample consisted of PBMCs. The receptors here all came from a woman aged 70 to 79 in good health and CMV-seropositive. Each CDR3 is given with its conserved first and last residue. The D gene is left open where the match is weak. The listing skips clone size in some rows; elsewhere it reads once, few, many or a size class.

J	D	size	V	CDR3	DNA
TRBJ2-1	.	.	TRBV11-3	CASSLDGRAGGDEQFF	TGTGCCAGCAGCTTAGATGGAAGGGCGGGCGGCGATGAGCAGTTCTTC
TRBJ2-3	.	once	TRBV9	CASSVGGRGLDTQYF	TGTGCCAGCAGCGTAGGCGGCAGGGGATTGGATACGCAGTATTTT
TRBJ2-7	TRBD1	.	TRBV6-6	CASNSQGAPYEQYF	TGTGCCAGCAATTCACAGGGGGCCCCCTACGAGCAGTACTTC
TRBJ1-5	.	once	TRBV19	CATSPEGGNQPQHF	TGTGCCACCTCCCCTGAAGGGGGCAATCAGCCCCAGCATTTT
TRBJ2-3	.	.	TRBV19	CASSPAGLVTQYF	TGTGCCAGTAGTCCTGCAGGGTTGGTTACGCAGTATTTT
TRBJ2-7	.	.	TRBV5-4	CASSLSGSSYEQYF	TGTGCCAGCAGCTTATCCGGGAGCTCCTACGAGCAGTACTTC
TRBJ1-4	.	.	TRBV7-9	CASSKGGGTYNEKLFF	TGTGCCAGCAGCAAAGGGGGGGGCACCTACAATGAAAAACTGTTTTTT
TRBJ2-7	.	.	TRBV27	CASSLTGTEQYF	TGTGCCAGCAGTTTAACAGGGACCGAGCAGTACTTC
TRBJ2-2	TRBD1	.	TRBV7-7	CASSAQGSGELFF	TGTGCTAGCAGCGCACAGGGGTCCGGGGAGCTGTTTTTT
TRBJ2-7	TRBD1	.	TRBV29-1	CSVGQSLGAYEQYF	TGCAGCGTGGGACAGTCCCTGGGGGCTTACGAGCAGTACTTC
TRBJ2-3	.	.	TRBV4-1	CASRGVRGQGGTDTQYF	TGCGCCAGCAGGGGGGTCCGGGGGCAGGGGGGCACAGATACGCAGTATTTT
TRBJ2-1	TRBD2	.	TRBV5-1	CASSLYSGGSFSYNEQFF	TGCGCCAGCAGCTTGTATAGCGGGGGGAGTTTCTCCTACAATGAGCAGTTCTTC
TRBJ2-3	TRBD1	.	TRBV27	CASTSIQGRTDTQYF	TGTGCCAGCACCTCCATACAGGGGAGAACAGATACGCAGTATTTT
TRBJ2-3	.	.	TRBV30	CAWSVGRTTDTQYF	TGTGCCTGGAGTGTAGGGAGAACCACAGATACGCAGTATTTT
TRBJ2-7	.	.	TRBV5-1	CASRSPSNEQYF	TGCGCCAGCAGATCTCCTAGTAACGAGCAGTACTTC
TRBJ2-4	.	.	TRBV28	CASSFPPGIQYF	TGTGCCAGCAGTTTTCCCCCGGGCATTCAGTACTTC
TRBJ2-1	TRBD1	.	TRBV2	CASSEDRGLGDEQFF	TGTGCCAGCAGTGAAGACAGGGGCCTGGGAGATGAGCAGTTCTTC
TRBJ1-2	TRBD1	.	TRBV9	CASSPGTGNYGYTF	TGTGCCAGCAGCCCCGGGACAGGGAACTATGGCTACACCTTC
TRBJ1-6	.	.	TRBV7-9	CASSQSSSGNSPLHF	TGTGCCAGCAGCCAAAGTTCGAGCGGTAATTCACCCCTCCACTTT
TRBJ2-5	.	.	TRBV28	CASSLSPKETQYF	TGTGCCAGCAGTTTATCCCCAAAAGAGACCCAGTACTTC
TRBJ1-2	TRBD1	.	TRBV6-6	CASSQVDRVYGYTF	TGTGCCAGCAGCCAGGTCGACAGGGTCTATGGCTACACCTTC
TRBJ1-1	.	.	TRBV2	CASSEARLNTEAFF	TGTGCCAGCAGTGAAGCGCGGCTGAACACTGAAGCTTTCTTT
TRBJ1-5	.	.	TRBV6-5	CASRDVQGFQPQHF	TGTGCCAGCAGGGACGTCCAGGGTTTTCAGCCCCAGCATTTT
TRBJ2-3	TRBD2	.	TRBV7-2	CASQRGSTDTQYF	TGTGCTTCCCAGCGGGGAAGCACAGATACGCAGTATTTT
TRBJ1-6	.	.	TRBV6-5	CASSWGEGWSPLHF	TGTGCCAGCAGCTGGGGGGAGGGCTGGTCACCCCTCCACTTT
TRBJ2-3	.	.	TRBV29-1	CSVPTGPNALTQYF	TGCAGCGTACCTACAGGGCCAAATGCTTTAACGCAGTATTTT
TRBJ2-7	.	few	TRBV7-8	CASRPTGSYEQYF	TGTGCCAGCAGGCCGACGGGTTCCTACGAGCAGTACTTC
TRBJ2-1	TRBD2	.	TRBV7-8	CASRRRISGTHEQFF	TGTGCCAGCAGACGCCGCATTAGCGGGACGCATGAGCAGTTCTTC
TRBJ2-7	.	once	TRBV5-1	CASSPDNSYEQYF	TGCGCCAGCAGCCCCGACAACTCCTACGAGCAGTACTTC
TRBJ2-7	.	.	TRBV29-1	CSVDRGFHEQYF	TGCAGCGTTGATCGAGGGTTCCACGAGCAGTACTTC
TRBJ2-2	.	.	TRBV5-1	CASSLVSTGELFF	TGCGCCAGCAGCTTGGTGAGCACCGGGGAGCTGTTTTTT
TRBJ2-5	TRBD2	.	TRBV5-1	CASSLGEAGGSQETQYF	TGCGCCAGCAGCTTGGGGGAAGCGGGGGGCTCCCAAGAGACCCAGTACTTC
TRBJ1-1	.	.	TRBV18	CASSPGPLTVTNTEAFF	TGTGCCAGCTCACCAGGGCCGTTGACAGTTACGAACACTGAAGCTTTCTTT
TRBJ1-2	.	.	TRBV18	CASSPQDGSHSGYTF	TGTGCCAGCTCACCCCAAGACGGGTCGCATAGTGGCTACACCTTC
TRBJ2-4	TRBD2	.	TRBV7-3	CASSLLAGAENIQYF	TGTGCCAGCAGCTTACTAGCGGGAGCCGAAAACATTCAGTACTTC
TRBJ2-5	.	.	TRBV5-1	CASSLAIAEETQYF	TGCGCCAGCAGCTTGGCAATAGCGGAAGAGACCCAGTACTTC
TRBJ2-3	.	.	TRBV2	CASSEALVVGTDTQYF	TGTGCCAGCAGTGAAGCGCTGGTAGTAGGCACAGATACGCAGTATTTT
TRBJ1-4	.	few	TRBV10-1	CASSESRGREKLFF	TGCGCCAGCAGTGAGTCCAGAGGGAGAGAAAAACTGTTTTTT
TRBJ2-7	.	.	TRBV28	CASSSTGRPYEQYF	TGTGCCAGCAGTTCGACAGGCAGACCCTACGAGCAGTACTTC